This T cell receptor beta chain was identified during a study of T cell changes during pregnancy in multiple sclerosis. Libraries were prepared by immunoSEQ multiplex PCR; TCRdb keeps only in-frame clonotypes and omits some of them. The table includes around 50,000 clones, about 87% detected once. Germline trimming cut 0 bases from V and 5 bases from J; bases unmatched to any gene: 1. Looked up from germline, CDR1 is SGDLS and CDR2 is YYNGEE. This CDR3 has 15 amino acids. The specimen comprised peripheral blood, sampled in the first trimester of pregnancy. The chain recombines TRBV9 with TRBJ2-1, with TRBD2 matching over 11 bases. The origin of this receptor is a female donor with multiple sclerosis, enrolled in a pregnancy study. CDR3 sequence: CASSVGLAGHNEQFF. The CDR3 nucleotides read TGTGCCAGCAGCGTAGGACTAGCGGGGCACAATGAGCAGTTCTTC.